This T cell receptor beta chain was profiled in a study of T cells after yellow fever vaccination. TCRdb itself ran the 5' RACE reads through MiXCR, one entry per CDR3 protein. The sample has hundreds of thousands of distinct CDR3 sequences, roughly an eighth seen once; the top ten hold more than 12%. This CDR3 comprises 18 residues. Trimming at V came to 6 bases and at J to 0 bases, leaving 15 bases not matched to a gene. The germline gives CDR1 SGHRS, CDR2 YFSETQ. This clonotype appeared a few times. Sequenced here: PBMCs, sampled on the day of the yellow fever booster vaccination. The chain joins TRBV5-1 to TRBJ2-1, with 7 nucleotides matching TRBD2. This TCR was recovered from a man younger than 45 who received the YFV17D yellow fever vaccine. CDR3 sequence reads: CASKRLAGPFSSYNEQFF. CDR3 in DNA: TGCGCCAGCAAACGATTAGCGGGCCCATTTAGCTCCTACAATGAGCAGTTCTTC.